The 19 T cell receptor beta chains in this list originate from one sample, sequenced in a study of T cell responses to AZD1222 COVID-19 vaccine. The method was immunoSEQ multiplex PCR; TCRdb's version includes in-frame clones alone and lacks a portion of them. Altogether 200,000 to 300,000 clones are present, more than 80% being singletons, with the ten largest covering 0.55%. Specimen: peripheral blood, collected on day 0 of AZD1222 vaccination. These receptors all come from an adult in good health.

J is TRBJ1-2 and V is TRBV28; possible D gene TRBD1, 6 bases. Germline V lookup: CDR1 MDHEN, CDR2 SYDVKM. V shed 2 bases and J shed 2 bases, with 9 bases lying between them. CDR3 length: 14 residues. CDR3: CASSLVGANYGYTF. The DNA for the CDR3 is TGTGCCAGCAGTTTAGTGGGGGCCAACTATGGCTACACCTTC.

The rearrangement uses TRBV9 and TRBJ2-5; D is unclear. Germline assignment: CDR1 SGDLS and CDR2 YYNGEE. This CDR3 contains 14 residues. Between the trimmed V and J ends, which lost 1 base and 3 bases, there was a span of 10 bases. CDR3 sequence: CASSVSTGEETQYF. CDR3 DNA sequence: TGTGCCAGCAGCGTATCTACCGGAGAAGAGACCCAGTACTTC.

The DNA for the CDR3 is TGTGCCAGCAGCCGGGGGCTGGACACTGAAGCTTTCTTT. Translating it yields CASSRGLDTEAFF. The gene calls are TRBV7-9 and TRBJ1-1; D possibly corresponds to TRBD1 (6 bases). Trimming left V 5 bases short and J 3 bases short, with 10 bases between. The CDR3 covers 13 residues. In germline, CDR1 is SEHNR, CDR2 FQNEAQ (reference sequence). Combining the CDR3 with reference TRBV7-9 and TRBJ1-1 gives the whole variable domain DTGVSQNPRHKITKRGQNVTFRCDPISEHNRLYWYRQTLGQGPEFLTYFQNEAQLEKSRLLSDRFSAERPKGSFSTLEIQRTEQGDSAMYLCASSRGLDTEAFFGQGTRLTVV.

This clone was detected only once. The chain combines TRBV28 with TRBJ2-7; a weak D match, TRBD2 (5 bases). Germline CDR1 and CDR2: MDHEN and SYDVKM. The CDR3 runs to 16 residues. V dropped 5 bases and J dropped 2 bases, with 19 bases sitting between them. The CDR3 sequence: CASSAPIGLGTYEQYF. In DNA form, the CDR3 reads TGTGCCAGCAGTGCCCCAATCGGACTGGGTACCTACGAGCAGTACTTC.

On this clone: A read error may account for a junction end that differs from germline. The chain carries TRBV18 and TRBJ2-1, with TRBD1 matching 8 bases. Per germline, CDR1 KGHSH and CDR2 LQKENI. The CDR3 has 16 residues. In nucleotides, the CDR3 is TGTGCCAACTCACAAACCGGGACAGGAAGCTACAATGAGCAGTTCTTC. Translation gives CANSQTGTGSYNEQFF.

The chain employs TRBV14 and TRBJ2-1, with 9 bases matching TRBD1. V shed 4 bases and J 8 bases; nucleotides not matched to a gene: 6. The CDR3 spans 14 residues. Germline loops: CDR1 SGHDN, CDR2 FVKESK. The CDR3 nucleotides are TGTGCCAGCAGCCCCACAGGGGGCAGGGATGAGCAGTTCTTC. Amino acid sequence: CASSPTGGRDEQFF.

This chain's CDR3 is CASSFAALAGELFF. DNA of the CDR3: TGTGCCAGCAGCTTCGCGGCGCTCGCCGGGGAGCTGTTTTTT. This chain connects TRBV7-9 to TRBJ2-2, with D uncertain. The V end lost 3 bases, the J end lost 6 bases, and 11 bases lay between the germline ends. Per germline, CDR1 SEHNR and CDR2 FQNEAQ (reference sequence). The CDR3 is made up of 14 amino acids.

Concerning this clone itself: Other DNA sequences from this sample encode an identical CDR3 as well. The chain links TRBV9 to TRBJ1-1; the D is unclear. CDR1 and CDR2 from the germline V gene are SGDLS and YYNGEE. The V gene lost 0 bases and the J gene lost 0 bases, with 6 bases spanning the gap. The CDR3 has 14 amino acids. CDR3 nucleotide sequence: TGTGCCAGCAGCGTAGGCACCGTGAACACTGAAGCTTTCTTT. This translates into CASSVGTVNTEAFF.

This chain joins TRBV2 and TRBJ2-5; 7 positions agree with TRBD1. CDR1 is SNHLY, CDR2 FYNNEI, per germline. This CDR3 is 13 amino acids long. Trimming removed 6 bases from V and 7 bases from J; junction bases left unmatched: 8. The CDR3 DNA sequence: TGTGCCAGCAGCGACAGGGACCGGTGGACCCAGTACTTC. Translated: CASSDRDRWTQYF.

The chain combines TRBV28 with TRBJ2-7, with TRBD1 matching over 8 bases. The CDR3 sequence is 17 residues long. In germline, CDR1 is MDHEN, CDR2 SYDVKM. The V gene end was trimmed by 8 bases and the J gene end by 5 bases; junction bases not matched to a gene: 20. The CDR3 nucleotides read TGTGCCAGCCCCCCTCCCCCCGGACAGGGACCAGTACACGAGCAGTACTTC. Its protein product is CASPPPPGQGPVHEQYF.

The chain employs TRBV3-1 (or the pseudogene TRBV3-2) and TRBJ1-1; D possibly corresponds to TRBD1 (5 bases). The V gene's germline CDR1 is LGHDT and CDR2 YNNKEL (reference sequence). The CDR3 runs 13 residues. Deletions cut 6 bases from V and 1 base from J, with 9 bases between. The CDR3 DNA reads TGTGCCAGCAGAGCGGGACCGAACACTGAAGCTTTCTTT. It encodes CASRAGPNTEAFF.

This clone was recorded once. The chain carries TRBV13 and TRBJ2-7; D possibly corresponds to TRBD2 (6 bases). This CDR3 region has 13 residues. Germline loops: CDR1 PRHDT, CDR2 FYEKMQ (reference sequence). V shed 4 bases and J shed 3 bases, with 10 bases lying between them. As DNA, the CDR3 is TGTGCCAGCAGCTCCCCAGCGGGCTACGAGCAGTACTTC. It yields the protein CASSSPAGYEQYF.

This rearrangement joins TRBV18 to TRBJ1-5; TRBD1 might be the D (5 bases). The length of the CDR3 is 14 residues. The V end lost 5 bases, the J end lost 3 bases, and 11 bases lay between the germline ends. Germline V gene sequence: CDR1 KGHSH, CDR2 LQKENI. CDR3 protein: CASSSGPSNQPQHF. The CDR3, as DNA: TGTGCCAGCTCATCGGGACCATCCAATCAGCCCCAGCATTTT.

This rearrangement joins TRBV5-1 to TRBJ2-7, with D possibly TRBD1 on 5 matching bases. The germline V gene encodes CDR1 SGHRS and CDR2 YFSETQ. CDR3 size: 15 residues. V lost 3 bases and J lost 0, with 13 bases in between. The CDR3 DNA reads TGCGCCAGCAGCTCCGGCGTGACAGCCTCCTACGAGCAGTACTTC. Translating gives CASSSGVTASYEQYF.

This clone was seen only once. The CDR3 nucleotides are TGTGCCAGAAGCTTGCGCGCGGGACAGTCCTACGAGCAGTACTTC. Protein sequence: CARSLRAGQSYEQYF. The chain is built from TRBV5-3 and TRBJ2-7; D may be TRBD1 (7 bases). TRBV5-3 is an ORF; its function is uncertain. The V end lost 1 base, the J end lost 1 base, and 12 bases lay between the germline ends. This CDR3 comprises 15 residues.

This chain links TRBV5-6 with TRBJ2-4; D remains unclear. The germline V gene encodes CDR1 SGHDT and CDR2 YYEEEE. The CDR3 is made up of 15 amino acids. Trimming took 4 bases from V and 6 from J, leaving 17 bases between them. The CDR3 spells CASSQLTGDPNIQYF. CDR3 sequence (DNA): TGTGCCAGCAGCCAACTAACCGGAGATCCAAACATTCAGTACTTC.

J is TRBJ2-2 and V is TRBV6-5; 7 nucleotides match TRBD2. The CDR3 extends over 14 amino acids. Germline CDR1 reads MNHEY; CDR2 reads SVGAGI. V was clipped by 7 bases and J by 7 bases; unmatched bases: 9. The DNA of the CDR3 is TGTGCCAGCATACTAGCGTCCCAGTACGGGGAGCTGTTTTTT. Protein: CASILASQYGELFF.

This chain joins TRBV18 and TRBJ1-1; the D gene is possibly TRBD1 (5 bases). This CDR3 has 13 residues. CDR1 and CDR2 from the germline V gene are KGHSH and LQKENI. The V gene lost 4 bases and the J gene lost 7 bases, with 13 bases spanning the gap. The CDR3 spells CASSQGRGFEAFF. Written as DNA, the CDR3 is TGTGCCAGCTCACAGGGGAGAGGTTTTGAAGCTTTCTTT.

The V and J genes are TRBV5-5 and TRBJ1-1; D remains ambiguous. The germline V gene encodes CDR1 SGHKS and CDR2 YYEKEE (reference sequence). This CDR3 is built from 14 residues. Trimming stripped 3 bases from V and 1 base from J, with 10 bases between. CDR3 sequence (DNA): TGTGCCAGCAGCTGGATCGGATCGAACACTGAAGCTTTCTTT. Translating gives CASSWIGSNTEAFF.